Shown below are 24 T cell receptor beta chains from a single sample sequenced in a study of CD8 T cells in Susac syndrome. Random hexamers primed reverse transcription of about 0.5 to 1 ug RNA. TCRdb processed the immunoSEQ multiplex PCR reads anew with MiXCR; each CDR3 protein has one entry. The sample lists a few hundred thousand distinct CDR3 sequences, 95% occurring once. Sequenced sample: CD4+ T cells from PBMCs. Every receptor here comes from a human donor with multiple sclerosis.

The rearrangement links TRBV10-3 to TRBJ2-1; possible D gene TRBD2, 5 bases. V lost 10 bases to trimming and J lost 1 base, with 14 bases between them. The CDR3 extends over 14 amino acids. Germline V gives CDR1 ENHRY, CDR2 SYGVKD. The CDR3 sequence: CATGGGSSYNEQFF. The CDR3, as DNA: TGTGCCACGGGTGGCGGGTCTTCCTACAATGAGCAGTTCTTC.

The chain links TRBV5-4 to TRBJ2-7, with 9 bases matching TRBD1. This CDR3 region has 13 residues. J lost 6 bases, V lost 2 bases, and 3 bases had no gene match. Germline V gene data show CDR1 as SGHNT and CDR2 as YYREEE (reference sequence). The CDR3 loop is CASSFTGGGEQYF. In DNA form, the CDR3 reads TGTGCCAGCAGCTTCACAGGGGGCGGCGAGCAGTACTTC.

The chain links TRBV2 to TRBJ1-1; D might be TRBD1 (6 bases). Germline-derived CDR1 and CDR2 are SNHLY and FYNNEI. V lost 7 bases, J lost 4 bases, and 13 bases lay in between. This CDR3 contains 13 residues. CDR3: CASKLQGGTEAFF. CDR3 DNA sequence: TGTGCCAGCAAGTTACAGGGAGGCACTGAAGCTTTCTTT.

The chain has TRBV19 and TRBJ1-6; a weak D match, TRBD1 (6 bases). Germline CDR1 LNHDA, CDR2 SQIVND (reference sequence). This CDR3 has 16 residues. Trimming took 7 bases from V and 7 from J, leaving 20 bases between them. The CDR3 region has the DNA TGTGCCAGTACCAAGGACAGTACCGGAGGGAATTCACCCCTCCACTTT. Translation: CASTKDSTGGNSPLHF. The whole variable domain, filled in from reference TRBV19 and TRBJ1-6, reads DGGITQSPKYLFRKEGQNVTLSCEQNLNHDAMYWYRQDPGQGLRLIYYSQIVNDFQKGDIAEGYSVSREKKESFPLTVTSAQKNPTAFYLCASTKDSTGGNSPLHFGNGTRLTVT.

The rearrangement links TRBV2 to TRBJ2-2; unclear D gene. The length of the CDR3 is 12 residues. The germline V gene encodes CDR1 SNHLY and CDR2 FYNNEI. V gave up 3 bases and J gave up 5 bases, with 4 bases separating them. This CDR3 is CASSDYTGELFF. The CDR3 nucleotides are TGTGCCAGCAGTGATTATACCGGGGAGCTGTTTTTT.

CDR3 nucleotide sequence: TGTGCCAGCGGTGCCAGGGGCTACGAAGAGACCCAGTACTTC. Encoded protein: CASGARGYEETQYF. The J gene is TRBJ2-5, the V gene TRBV3-1, with D maybe TRBD1 (6 bases). CDR3 length equals 14 residues. V was trimmed by 8 bases and J by 3 bases, leaving 16 bases between them. Germline V gene data show CDR1 as LGHDT and CDR2 as YNNKEL (reference sequence).

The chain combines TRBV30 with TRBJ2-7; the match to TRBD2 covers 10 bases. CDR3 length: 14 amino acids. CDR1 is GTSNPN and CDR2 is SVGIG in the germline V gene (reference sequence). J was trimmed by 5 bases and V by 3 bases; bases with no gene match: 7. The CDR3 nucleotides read TGTGCCTGGAGGCCGGGACTAGCGACTAACGAGCAGTACTTC. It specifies CAWRPGLATNEQYF.

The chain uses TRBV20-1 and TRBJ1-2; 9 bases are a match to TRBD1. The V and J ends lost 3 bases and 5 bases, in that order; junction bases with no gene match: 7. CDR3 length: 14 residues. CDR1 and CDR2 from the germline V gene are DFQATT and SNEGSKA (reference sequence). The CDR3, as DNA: TGCAGTGCTAGCGGACAGGGGTCAGGGTATGGCTACACCTTC. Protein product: CSASGQGSGYGYTF.

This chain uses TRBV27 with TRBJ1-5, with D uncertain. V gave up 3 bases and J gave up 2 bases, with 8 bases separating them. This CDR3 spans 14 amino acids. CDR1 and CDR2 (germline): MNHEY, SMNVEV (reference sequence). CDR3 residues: CASSFGPGNQPQHF. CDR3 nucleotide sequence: TGTGCCAGCAGTTTTGGACCAGGCAATCAGCCCCAGCATTTT.

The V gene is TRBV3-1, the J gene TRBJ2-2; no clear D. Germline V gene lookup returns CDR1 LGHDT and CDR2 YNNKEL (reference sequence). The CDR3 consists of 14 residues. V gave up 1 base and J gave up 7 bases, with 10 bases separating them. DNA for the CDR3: TGTGCCAGCAGCCAAGTTGTATCCGGCGGGGAGCTGTTTTTT. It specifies CASSQVVSGGELFF.

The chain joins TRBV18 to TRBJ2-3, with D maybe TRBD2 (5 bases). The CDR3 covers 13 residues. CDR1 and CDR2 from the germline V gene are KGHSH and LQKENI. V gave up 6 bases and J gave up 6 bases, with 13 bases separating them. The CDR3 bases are TGTGCCAGCTCCCCTGCGGGCGGTGATACGCAGTATTTT. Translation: CASSPAGGDTQYF.

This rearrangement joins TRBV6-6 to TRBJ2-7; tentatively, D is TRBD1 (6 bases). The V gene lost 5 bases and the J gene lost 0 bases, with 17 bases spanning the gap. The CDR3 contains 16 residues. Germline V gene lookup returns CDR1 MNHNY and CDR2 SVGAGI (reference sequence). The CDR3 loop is CASSPPQGRGSYEQYF. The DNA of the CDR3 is TGTGCCAGCAGTCCGCCACAGGGAAGGGGCTCCTACGAGCAGTACTTC.

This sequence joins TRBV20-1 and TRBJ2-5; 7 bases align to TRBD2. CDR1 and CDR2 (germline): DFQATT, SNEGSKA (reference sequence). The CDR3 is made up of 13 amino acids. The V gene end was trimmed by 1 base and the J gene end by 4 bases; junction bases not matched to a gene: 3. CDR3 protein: CSARVPGGETQYF. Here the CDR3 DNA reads TGCAGTGCTAGAGTGCCGGGGGGAGAGACCCAGTACTTC.

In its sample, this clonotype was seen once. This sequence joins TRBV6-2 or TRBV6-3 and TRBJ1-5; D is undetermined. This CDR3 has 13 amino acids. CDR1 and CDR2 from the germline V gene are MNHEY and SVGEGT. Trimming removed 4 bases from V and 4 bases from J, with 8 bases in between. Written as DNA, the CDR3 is TGTGCCAGCAGTTCGGAACGGAATCAGCCCCAGCATTTT. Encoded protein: CASSSERNQPQHF.

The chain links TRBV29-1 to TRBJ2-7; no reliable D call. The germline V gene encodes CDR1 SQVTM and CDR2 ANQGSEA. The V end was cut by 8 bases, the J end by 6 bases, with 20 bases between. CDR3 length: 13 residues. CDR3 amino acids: CSTRASATSEQYF. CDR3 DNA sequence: TGCAGCACCCGGGCATCCGCGACATCCGAGCAGTACTTC.

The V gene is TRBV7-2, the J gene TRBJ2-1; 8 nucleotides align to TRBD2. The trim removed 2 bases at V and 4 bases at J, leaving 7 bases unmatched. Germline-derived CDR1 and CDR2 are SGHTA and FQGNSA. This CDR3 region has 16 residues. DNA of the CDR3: TGTGCCAGCAGCTTATCCCCCGCTAGCGGGTACAATGAGCAGTTCTTC. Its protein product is CASSLSPASGYNEQFF.

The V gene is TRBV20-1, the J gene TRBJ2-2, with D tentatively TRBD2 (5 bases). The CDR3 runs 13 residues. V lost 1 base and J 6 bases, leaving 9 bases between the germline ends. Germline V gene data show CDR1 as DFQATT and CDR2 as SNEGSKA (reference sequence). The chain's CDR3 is CSARVAGAGELFF. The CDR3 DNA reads TGCAGTGCTAGAGTCGCGGGCGCCGGGGAGCTGTTTTTT.

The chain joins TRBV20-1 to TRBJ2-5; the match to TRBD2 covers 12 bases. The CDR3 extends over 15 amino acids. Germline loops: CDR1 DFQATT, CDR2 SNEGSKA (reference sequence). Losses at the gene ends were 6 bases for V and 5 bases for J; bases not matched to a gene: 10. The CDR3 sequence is CSAETLAGGRETQYF. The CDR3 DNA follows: TGCAGTGCGGAGACCCTAGCGGGGGGGCGGGAGACCCAGTACTTC.

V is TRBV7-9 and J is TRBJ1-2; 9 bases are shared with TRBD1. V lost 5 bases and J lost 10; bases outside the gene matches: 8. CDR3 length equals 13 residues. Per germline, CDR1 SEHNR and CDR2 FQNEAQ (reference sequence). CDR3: CASSPWDREFYTF. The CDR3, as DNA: TGTGCCAGCAGCCCATGGGACAGGGAATTCTACACCTTC.

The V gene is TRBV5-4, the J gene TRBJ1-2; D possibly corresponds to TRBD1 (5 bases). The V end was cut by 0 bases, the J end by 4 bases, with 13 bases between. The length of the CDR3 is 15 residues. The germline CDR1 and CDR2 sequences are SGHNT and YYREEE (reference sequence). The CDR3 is CASSLALGGVYGYTF. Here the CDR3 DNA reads TGTGCCAGCAGCTTGGCCCTCGGAGGGGTCTATGGCTACACCTTC. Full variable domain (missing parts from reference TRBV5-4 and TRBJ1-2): ETGVTQSPTHLIKTRGQQVTLRCSSQSGHNTVSWYQQALGQGPQFIFQYYREEENGRGNFPPRFSGLQFPNYSSELNVNALELDDSALYLCASSLALGGVYGYTFGSGTRLTVV.

The CDR3 sequence is CAIATSGGEDTQYF. The CDR3 nucleotides read TGTGCCATCGCGACTAGCGGGGGGGAGGATACGCAGTATTTT. The rearrangement links TRBV10-3 to TRBJ2-3, with 14 nucleotides matching TRBD2. This CDR3 is 14 amino acids long. Germline trimming cut 8 bases from V and 6 bases from J; bases unmatched to any gene: 4. Per germline, CDR1 ENHRY and CDR2 SYGVKD.

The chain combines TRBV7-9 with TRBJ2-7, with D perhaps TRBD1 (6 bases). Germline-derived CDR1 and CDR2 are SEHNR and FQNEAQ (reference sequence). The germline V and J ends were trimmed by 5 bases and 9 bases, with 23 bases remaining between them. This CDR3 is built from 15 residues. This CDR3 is CASSPDRDISLVQYF. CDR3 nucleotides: TGTGCCAGCAGCCCGGACCGGGACATTAGTCTCGTGCAGTACTTC.

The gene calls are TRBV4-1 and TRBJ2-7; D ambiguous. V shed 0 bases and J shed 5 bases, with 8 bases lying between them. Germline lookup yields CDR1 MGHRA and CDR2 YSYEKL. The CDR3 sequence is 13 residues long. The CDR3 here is CASSQDPPHEQYF. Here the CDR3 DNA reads TGCGCCAGCAGCCAAGATCCCCCCCACGAGCAGTACTTC.

The CDR3 sequence is CASSFWKQGRNQPQHF. The CDR3 region has the DNA TGTGCCAGCAGCTTTTGGAAGCAGGGGAGAAATCAGCCCCAGCATTTT. This rearrangement joins TRBV5-6 to TRBJ1-5; tentative D call: TRBD1 (6 bases). CDR1 SGHDT and CDR2 YYEEEE come from the germline V gene. The CDR3 length is 16 residues. Trimming pared 2 bases from V and 4 bases from J, leaving 16 bases between.